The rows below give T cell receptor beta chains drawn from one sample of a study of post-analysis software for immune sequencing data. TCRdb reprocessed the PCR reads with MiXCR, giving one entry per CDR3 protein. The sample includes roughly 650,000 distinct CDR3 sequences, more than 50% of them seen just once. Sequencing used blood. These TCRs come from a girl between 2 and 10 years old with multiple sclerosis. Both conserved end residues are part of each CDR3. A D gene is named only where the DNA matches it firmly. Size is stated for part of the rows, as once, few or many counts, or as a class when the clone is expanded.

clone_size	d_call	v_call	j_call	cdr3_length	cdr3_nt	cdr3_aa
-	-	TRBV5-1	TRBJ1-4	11	TGCGCCAGCAGCCAGGATGAAAAACTGTTTTTT	CASSQDEKLFF
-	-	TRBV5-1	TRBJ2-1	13	TGCGCCTCAACTTCCGGGACTCACAATGAGCAGTTCTTC	CASTSGTHNEQFF
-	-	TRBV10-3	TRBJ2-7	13	TGTGCCCTCGGGTCGACGGGGCAGTACGAGCAGTACTTC	CALGSTGQYEQYF
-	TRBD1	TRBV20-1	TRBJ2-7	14	TGCAGTGCTAGAGTTGGGACAGGGAACTACGAGCAGTACTTC	CSARVGTGNYEQYF
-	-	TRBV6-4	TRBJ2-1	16	TGTGTCAGCAGTCCAGAGCGTACGAGCTCCTACAATGAGCAGTTCTTC	CVSSPERTSSYNEQFF
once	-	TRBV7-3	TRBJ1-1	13	TGTGCCAGCAGCTCACGGACCTGGGCTGAAGCTTTCTTT	CASSSRTWAEAFF
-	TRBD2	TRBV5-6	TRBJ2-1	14	TGTGCCAGCAGCCGGACTAGTCCTGGCAATGAGCAGTTCTTC	CASSRTSPGNEQFF
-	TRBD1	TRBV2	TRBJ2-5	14	TGTGCCAGCAGCTCAGGGGGCGCGGGAGAGACCCAGTACTTC	CASSSGGAGETQYF
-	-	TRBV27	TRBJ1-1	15	TGTGCCAGCAGTTTATTGGGGGGTCAGAACACTGAAGCTTTCTTT	CASSLLGGQNTEAFF
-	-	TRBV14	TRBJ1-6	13	TGTGCCAGCAGCGTACAGAAGGGCTCACCCCTCCACTTT	CASSVQKGSPLHF
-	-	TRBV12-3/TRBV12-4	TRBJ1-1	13	TGTGCCAGCAGTTCCTACAGGAACACTGAAGCTTTCTTT	CASSSYRNTEAFF
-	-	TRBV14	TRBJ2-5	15	TGTGCCAGCAGCCAAGATTCGGTCAGGGCAGAGACCCAGTACTTC	CASSQDSVRAETQYF
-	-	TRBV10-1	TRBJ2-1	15	TGCGCCAGCAGTGCTCGAGGGGCAAGCTACAATGAGCAGTTCTTC	CASSARGASYNEQFF
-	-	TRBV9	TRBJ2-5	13	TGTGCCAGCGGGGGCCTGGGAGGGGAGACCCAGTACTTC	CASGGLGGETQYF
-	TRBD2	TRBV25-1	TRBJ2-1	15	TGTGCCAGCAGTGAATCGTCCGGGGCGGGAGCTGAGCAGTTCTTC	CASSESSGAGAEQFF
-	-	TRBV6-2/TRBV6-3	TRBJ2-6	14	TGTGCCAGCGGAGTGCCTCCTGGGGCCAACGTCCTGACTTTC	CASGVPPGANVLTF
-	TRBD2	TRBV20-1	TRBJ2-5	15	TGCAGTGCTAGTCTCCAGCGGGGGGGCCGGGAGACCCAGTACTTC	CSASLQRGGRETQYF
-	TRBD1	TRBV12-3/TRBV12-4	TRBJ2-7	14	TGTGCCAGCAGTCGCACAGGGGCGGGCTACGAGCAGTACTTC	CASSRTGAGYEQYF
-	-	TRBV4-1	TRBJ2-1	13	TGCGCCAGCAGCCAAGGAATGGACAATGAGCAGTTCTTC	CASSQGMDNEQFF
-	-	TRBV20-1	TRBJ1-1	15	TGCAGTGCTAGAGATGCGGGGCGACCCTACACTGAAGCTTTCTTT	CSARDAGRPYTEAFF
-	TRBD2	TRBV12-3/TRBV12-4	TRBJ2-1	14	TGTGCCAGCAGTTTAGCGGGGGGGAAATATGAGCAGTTCTTC	CASSLAGGKYEQFF
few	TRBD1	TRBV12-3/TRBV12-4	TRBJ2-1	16	TGTGCCAGCAGTTTAGGAGGGGGCGTAGTAAACAATGAGCAGTTCTTC	CASSLGGGVVNNEQFF
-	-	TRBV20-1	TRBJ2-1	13	TGCAGTGCTAGAGATGGCCCGCGGGCGGAGCAGTTCTTC	CSARDGPRAEQFF
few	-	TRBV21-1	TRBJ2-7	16	TGTGCCAGCAGCAAGGGGTGTGCGACAGGGTCGTACGAGCAGTACTTC	CASSKGCATGSYEQYF
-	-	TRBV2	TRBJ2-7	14	TGTGCCAGCAGTGAAGACGGGAGCTCCTACGAGCAGTACTTC	CASSEDGSSYEQYF
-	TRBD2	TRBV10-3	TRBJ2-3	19	TGTGCCATCAGTGACTTGGTCGCTAGCGGGGGCCTTCCCACAGATACGCAGTATTTT	CAISDLVASGGLPTDTQYF
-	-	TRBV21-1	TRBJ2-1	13	TGTGCCAGCAGCAACCCTACAAACAATGAGCAGTTCTTC	CASSNPTNNEQFF
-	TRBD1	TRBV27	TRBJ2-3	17	TGTGCCAGCAGTCCCCGCTGGGACAGTGGGGCCACAGATACGCAGTATTTT	CASSPRWDSGATDTQYF
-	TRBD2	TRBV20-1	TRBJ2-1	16	TGCAGTGCTAGAGCTACGACTAGCGGGAGTGGTAATGAGCAGTTCTTC	CSARATTSGSGNEQFF
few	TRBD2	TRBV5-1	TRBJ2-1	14	TGCGCCAGCAGTTACGGGGGGAACCCCAATGAGCAGTTCTTC	CASSYGGNPNEQFF
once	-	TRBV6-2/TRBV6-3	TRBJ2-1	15	TGTGCCAGCAGTTATTCGGACTGGGGTAGGAATGAGCAGTTCTTC	CASSYSDWGRNEQFF
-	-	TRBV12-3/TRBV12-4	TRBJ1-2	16	TGTGCCAGCAGTTTAGCGCGGGCCGACAGGAACTATGGCTACACCTTC	CASSLARADRNYGYTF
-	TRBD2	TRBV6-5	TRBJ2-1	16	TGTGCCAGCAGTTACTCCTCGACTAGCGGGAGAGCTGAGCAGTTCTTC	CASSYSSTSGRAEQFF
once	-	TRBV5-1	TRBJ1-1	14	TGCGCCAGCAGCTTGGAAGGGATACCGGCTGAAGCTTTCTTT	CASSLEGIPAEAFF
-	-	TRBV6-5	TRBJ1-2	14	TGTGCCAGCATGCTGACAGGCCAAGCGGGGGGCTACACCTTC	CASMLTGQAGGYTF
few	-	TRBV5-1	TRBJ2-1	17	TGCGCCAGCAAGTCGCGTTCGACCGGTTGGCTCCTCAATGAGCAGTTCTTC	CASKSRSTGWLLNEQFF
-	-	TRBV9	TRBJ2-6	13	TGTGCCAGTAGGGTCTCTGGGGCCAACGTCCGGACTTTC	CASRVSGANVRTF
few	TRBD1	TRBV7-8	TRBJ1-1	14	TGTGCCAGCAGCGGCCAGACAGGGGACACTGAAGCTTTCTTT	CASSGQTGDTEAFF
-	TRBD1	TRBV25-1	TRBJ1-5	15	TGTGCCAGCAGTGATAAACAGGGGGCTAATCAGCCCCAGCATTTT	CASSDKQGANQPQHF
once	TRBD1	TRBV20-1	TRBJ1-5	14	TGCAGTGCTACATCCGGGACAGGGAATCAGCCCCAGCATTTT	CSATSGTGNQPQHF
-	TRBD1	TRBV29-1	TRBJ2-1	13	TGCAGCGTTGGGACAGGGAAGGGGAATGAGCAGTTCTTC	CSVGTGKGNEQFF